The TCR beta chain under discussion was sequenced for a study of Graves' ophthalmopathy and Graves' hyperthyroidism. This clonotype was observed at least ten times. CDR1 is MDHEN, CDR2 SYDVKM, per germline. The germline V and J ends were trimmed by 3 bases and 2 bases, with 10 bases remaining between them. The CDR3 is made up of 14 amino acids. The sequenced template was RNA, covering the TCR beta CDR3 region. First-round RT-PCR with HTBI primers preceded a second-round multiplex PCR. TCRdb re-called the multiplex PCR reads through MiXCR, storing one row per CDR3 protein. This table has around 50,000 distinct CDR3 sequences, under 55% appearing once.

What was sequenced was peripheral blood. The rearrangement links TRBV28 to TRBJ1-1, with a weak D call TRBD1 (5 bases). The clonotype originates from an adult man with Graves' ophthalmopathy. The CDR3: CASSLGGKNTEAFF. The CDR3 region has the DNA TGTGCCAGCAGTTTGGGGGGAAAAAACACTGAAGCTTTCTTT.